This T cell receptor (beta chain) is drawn from a study of T cell repertoires in cytomegalovirus infection. This clonotype came up many times. Germline CDR1 reads SGHDT; CDR2 reads YYEEEE. V lost 3 bases to trimming and J lost 1 base, with 11 bases between them. The CDR3 extends over 15 amino acids. TCRdb ran MiXCR on the reads and lists one entry per CDR3 protein. The repertoire includes about 130,000 distinct CDR3 sequences, roughly 9% of them detected once, and 9.5% to 13% sits in the top ten. This sequence originates from a human donor in good health (CMV status not recorded). Some clones in this sample may be carry-over from other donors' samples. The sequenced sample was PBMCs. This chain links TRBV5-6 with TRBJ1-3; D not resolved. Here the CDR3 reads CASSYSPSSGNTIYF. CDR3 sequence (DNA): TGTGCCAGCAGCTATTCACCTTCTTCTGGAAACACCATATATTTT.